This is a list of T cell receptor beta chains from one sample in a study of T cells in Graves' hyperthyroidism and ophthalmopathy. TCRdb re-analysed the multiplex PCR reads in MiXCR, keeping a single row per CDR3 protein. Among around 340,000 distinct CDR3 sequences listed, 15% to 20% were seen once. The sample consisted of blood. The receptors derive from a woman aged 40 to 50 with Graves' ophthalmopathy. Each CDR3 is given with its conserved first and last residue. D genes are given only for firm matches. Expanded clones get a size class; other rows say once, few or many, or leave the size out.

TRBV6-1,TRBJ2-7,.,many,CASSRPRSYEQYF,TGTGCCAGCAGTCGCCCCCGAAGCTACGAGCAGTACTTC
TRBV14,TRBJ2-7,.,.,CASSQVHSIRQNGLLSYEQYF,TGTGCCAGCAGCCAAGTTCATTCGATTAGGCAGAACGGCTTATTGAGCTACGAGCAGTACTTC
TRBV30,TRBJ2-2,.,few,CAWSVLLNTGELFF,TGTGCCTGGAGTGTACTTTTAAACACCGGGGAGCTGTTTTTT
TRBV2,TRBJ2-6,TRBD1,many,CASSTPKDRAGANVLTF,TGTGCCAGCAGCACCCCGAAGGACAGGGCTGGGGCCAACGTCCTGACTTTC
TRBV28,TRBJ2-5,TRBD2,few,CASSERELTNIQETQYF,TGTGCCAGCAGCGAGCGGGAGCTCACAAATATACAAGAGACCCAGTACTTC
TRBV6-5,TRBJ2-5,.,many,CASSTSRGQETQYF,TGTGCCAGCAGCACATCACGGGGCCAAGAGACCCAGTACTTC
TRBV3-1,TRBJ2-2,TRBD2,many,CASSHRFQTSGHPERVGELFF,TGTGCCAGCAGCCACCGATTCCAGACTAGCGGGCACCCCGAACGTGTCGGGGAGCTGTTTTTT
TRBV6-4,TRBJ2-2,.,.,CASSGIDRNTGELFF,TGTGCCAGCAGTGGGATAGACAGGAACACCGGGGAGCTGTTTTTT
TRBV20-1,TRBJ2-5,TRBD2,many,CSARSTSGGQETQYF,TGCAGTGCTAGGTCGACTAGCGGGGGACAAGAGACCCAGTACTTC
TRBV5-1,TRBJ2-7,.,many,CASSLAGQGGEQYF,TGCGCCAGCAGCTTGGCCGGGCAGGGTGGCGAGCAGTACTTC
TRBV15,TRBJ2-7,.,many,CAASREVHAYEQYF,TGTGCCGCCAGCAGAGAGGTCCATGCCTACGAGCAGTACTTC